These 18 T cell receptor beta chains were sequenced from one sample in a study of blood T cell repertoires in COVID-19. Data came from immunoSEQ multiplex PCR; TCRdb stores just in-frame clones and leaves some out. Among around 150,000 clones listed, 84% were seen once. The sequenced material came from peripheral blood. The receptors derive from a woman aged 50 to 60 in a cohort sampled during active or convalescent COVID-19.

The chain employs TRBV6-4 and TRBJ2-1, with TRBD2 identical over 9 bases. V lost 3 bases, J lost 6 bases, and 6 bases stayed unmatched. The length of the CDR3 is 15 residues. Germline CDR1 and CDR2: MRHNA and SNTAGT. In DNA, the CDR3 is TGTGCCAGCAGTGATGGGGGGACTAGCACCAATGAGCAGTTCTTC. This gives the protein CASSDGGTSTNEQFF.

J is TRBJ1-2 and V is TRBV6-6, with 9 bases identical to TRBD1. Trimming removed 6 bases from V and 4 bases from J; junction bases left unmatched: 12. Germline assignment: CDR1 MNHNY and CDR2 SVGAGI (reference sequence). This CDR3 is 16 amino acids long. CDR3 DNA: TGTGCCAGCAGAGCATCCGGGACAGGGTTAACCTATGGCTACACCTTC. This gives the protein CASRASGTGLTYGYTF.

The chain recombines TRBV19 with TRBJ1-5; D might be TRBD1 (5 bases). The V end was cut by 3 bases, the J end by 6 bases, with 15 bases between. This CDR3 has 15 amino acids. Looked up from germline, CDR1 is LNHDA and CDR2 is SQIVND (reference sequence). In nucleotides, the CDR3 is TGTGCCAGTAGTATCATATTGCAGGGCGGTCAGCCCCAGCATTTT. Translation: CASSIILQGGQPQHF. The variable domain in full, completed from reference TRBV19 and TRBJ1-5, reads DGGITQSPKYLFRKEGQNVTLSCEQNLNHDAMYWYRQDPGQGLRLIYYSQIVNDFQKGDIAEGYSVSREKKESFPLTVTSAQKNPTAFYLCASSIILQGGQPQHFGDGTRLSIL.

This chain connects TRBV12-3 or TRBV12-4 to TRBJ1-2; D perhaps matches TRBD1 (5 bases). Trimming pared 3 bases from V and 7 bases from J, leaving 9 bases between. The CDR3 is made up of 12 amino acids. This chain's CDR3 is CASSFQGGGYTF. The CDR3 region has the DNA TGTGCCAGCAGTTTCCAGGGTGGTGGCTACACCTTC.

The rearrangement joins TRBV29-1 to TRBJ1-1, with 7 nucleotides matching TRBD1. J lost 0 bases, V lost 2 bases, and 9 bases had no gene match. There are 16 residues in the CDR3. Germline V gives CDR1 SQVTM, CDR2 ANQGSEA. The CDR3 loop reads CSVEYRRTGMNTEAFF. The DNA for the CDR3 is TGCAGCGTTGAATATCGACGGACAGGCATGAACACTGAAGCTTTCTTT.

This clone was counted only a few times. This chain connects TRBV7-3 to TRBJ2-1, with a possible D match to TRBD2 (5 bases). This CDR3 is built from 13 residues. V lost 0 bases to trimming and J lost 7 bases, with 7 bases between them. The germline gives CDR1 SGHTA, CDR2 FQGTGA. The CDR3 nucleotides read TGTGCCAGCAGCTTAACTAGCGAGAATGAGCAGTTCTTC. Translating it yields CASSLTSENEQFF.

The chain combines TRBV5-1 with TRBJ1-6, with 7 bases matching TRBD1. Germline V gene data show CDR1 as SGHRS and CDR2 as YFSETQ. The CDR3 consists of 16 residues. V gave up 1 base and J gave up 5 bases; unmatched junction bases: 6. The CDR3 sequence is CASSLRQGGNNSPLHF. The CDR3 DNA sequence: TGCGCCAGCAGCTTGAGGCAGGGGGGAAATAATTCACCCCTCCACTTT.

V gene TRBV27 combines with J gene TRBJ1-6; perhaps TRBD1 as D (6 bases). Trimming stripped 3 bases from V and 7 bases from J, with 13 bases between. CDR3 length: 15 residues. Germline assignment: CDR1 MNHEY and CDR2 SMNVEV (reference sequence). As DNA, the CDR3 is TGTGCCAGCAGTTTTGCTACAGGGCCGAATTCACCCCTCCACTTT. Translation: CASSFATGPNSPLHF.

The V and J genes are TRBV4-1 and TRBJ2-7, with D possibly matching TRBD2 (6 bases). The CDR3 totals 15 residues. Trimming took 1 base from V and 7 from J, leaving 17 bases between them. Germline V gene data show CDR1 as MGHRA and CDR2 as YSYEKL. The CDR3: CASSQAPGLQREQYF. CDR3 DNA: TGCGCCAGCAGCCAAGCTCCGGGACTCCAGAGGGAGCAGTACTTC.

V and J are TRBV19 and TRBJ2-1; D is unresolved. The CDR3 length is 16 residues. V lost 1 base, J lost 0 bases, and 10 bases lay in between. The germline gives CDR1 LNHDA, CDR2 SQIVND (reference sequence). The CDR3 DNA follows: TGTGCCAGTAGTATAGCAGGCCTTTCCTCCTACAATGAGCAGTTCTTC. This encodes CASSIAGLSSYNEQFF.

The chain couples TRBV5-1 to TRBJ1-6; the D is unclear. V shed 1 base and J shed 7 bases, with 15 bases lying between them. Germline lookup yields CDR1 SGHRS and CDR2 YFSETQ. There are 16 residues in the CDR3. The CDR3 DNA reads TGCGCCAGCAGCTTGTACACCGCCCCGATCAATTCACCCCTCCACTTT. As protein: CASSLYTAPINSPLHF.

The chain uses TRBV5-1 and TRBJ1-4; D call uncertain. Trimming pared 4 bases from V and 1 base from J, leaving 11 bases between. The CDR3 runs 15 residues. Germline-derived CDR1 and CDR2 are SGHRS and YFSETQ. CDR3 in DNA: TGCGCCAGCAGCCCTCCCCCGGGAACTAATGAAAAACTGTTTTTT. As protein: CASSPPPGTNEKLFF.

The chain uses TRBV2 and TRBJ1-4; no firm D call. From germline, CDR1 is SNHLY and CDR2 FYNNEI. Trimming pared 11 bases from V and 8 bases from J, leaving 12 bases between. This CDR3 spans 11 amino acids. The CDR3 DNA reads TGTGCCGGCACGGAGAGAGAAAAACTGTTTTTT. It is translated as CAGTEREKLFF.

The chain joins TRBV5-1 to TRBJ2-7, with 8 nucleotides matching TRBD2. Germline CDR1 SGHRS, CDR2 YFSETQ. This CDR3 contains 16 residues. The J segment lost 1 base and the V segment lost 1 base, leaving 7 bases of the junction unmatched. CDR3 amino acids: CASSLNWRGDSYEQYF. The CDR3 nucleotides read TGCGCCAGCAGCTTGAATTGGCGGGGGGATTCCTACGAGCAGTACTTC.

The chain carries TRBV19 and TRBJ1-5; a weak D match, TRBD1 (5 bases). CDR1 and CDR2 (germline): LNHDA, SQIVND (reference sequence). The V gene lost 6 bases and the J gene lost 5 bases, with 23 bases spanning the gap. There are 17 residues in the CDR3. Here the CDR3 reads CASRPRRRDAGDQPQHF. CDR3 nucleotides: TGTGCCAGTAGACCCCGGAGGAGGGACGCGGGGGATCAGCCCCAGCATTTT.

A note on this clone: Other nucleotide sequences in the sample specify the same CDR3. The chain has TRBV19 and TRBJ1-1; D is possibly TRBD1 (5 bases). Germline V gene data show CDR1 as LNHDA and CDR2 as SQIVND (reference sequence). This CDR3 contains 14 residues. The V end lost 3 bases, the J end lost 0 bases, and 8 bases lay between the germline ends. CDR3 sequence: CASSIQGMNTEAFF. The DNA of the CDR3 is TGTGCCAGTAGTATTCAGGGTATGAACACTGAAGCTTTCTTT.

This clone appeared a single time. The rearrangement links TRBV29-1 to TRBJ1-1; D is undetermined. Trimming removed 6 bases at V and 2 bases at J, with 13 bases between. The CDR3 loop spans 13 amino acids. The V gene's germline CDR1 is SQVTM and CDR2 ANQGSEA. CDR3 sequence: CSVQTTGNTEAFF. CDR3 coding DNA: TGCAGCGTCCAGACTACGGGAAACACTGAAGCTTTCTTT.

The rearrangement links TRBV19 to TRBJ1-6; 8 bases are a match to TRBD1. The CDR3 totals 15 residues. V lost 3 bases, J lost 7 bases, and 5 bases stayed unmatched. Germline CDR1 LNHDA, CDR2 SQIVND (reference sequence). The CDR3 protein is CASSIQGAGNSPLHF. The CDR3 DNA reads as TGTGCCAGTAGTATCCAGGGGGCAGGAAATTCACCCCTCCACTTT.